The T cell receptor (beta chain) under discussion was sequenced for a study of OX40 agonist ivuxolimab in advanced cancers. At the level of the whole study: Ivuxolimab was an agonistic, fully human IgG2 monoclonal antibody directed against OX40 (CD134), a costimulatory receptor. Prior anti-PD-1, anti-PD-L1 or anti-CTLA-4 therapy was permitted, and 35% to 40% of dose-escalation patients had received checkpoint inhibitors. Intravenous ivuxolimab was administered to patients every 2 weeks at six dose levels: 0.01, 0.1, 0.3, 1.5, 3 and 10 mg/kg. The paper reports the monotherapy dose-escalation portion (N = 52 patients) of the phase I ivuxolimab trial. The dose-escalation cohort was approximately 83% male with a mean age of about 65 years, ranging from roughly 23 to 85. Peripheral TCRbeta sequencing was intended to test whether TCR sequence diversity was altered and clonal T-cell expansion was caused by ivuxolimab. Among the 50 to 55 dose-escalation patients, roughly 20 had hepatocellular carcinoma, approximately 15 melanoma, 9 renal cell carcinoma and 9 head and neck cancer. Partial responses were achieved by three dose-escalation patients, of whom one had hepatocellular carcinoma and two had cutaneous melanoma.

Patients with autoimmune disease history or receiving systemic immunosuppression were excluded from the trial. Peripheral blood for TCR sequencing was collected from all dose cohorts at baseline, on cycle 4 day 1, and on cycle 7 day 1. The samples were taken from a phase I, first-in-human, multicenter, open-label dose-escalation trial of ivuxolimab. Adults with locally advanced or metastatic head and neck squamous cell, hepatocellular, melanoma or renal cell carcinoma were enrolled in the trial. Before TCR sequencing, CD4+ T cells and CD8+ T cells from peripheral blood were sorted into separate populations. Paper-wide results and their limitations: After ivuxolimab, more expanded clones were found on average in CD8+ T cells than in CD4+ T cells. The antigen specificity of the clonally expanded peripheral T cells was not determined. At doses of 0.1 to 3.0 mg/kg, clonal expansion of both CD4+ and CD8+ blood T cells was observed from baseline to week 6. In the 0.1-3.0 mg/kg groups, partial responders were among the patients with the lowest normalized peripheral clonal expansion, particularly in CD8+ T cells. Low levels of normalized T-cell clonal expansion were also seen in some patients who did not respond.

This clone was seen a handful of times. There is no known antigen for this receptor. No much larger clone is present one base from it, and per-base qualities are unavailable. As encoded in the germline V gene, CDR1 is SNHLY while CDR2 is FYNNEI. Measured from the cysteine to the phenylalanine, the CDR3 is 13 residues long. Only the CDR3 portion is preserved as DNA: 39 bases, with reading frame beginning at the first base. Trimming takes 7 bases off V and 3 bases off J; junction bases not matched to a gene: 5. To sequence the TCRbeta CDR3 region, genomic DNA was isolated from the sorted cells. TCRbeta CDR3 regions were sequenced using the immunoSEQ Assay. TCRdb's version of the immuneACCESS table is confined to in-frame rearrangements and falls short of the full clone set. An unresolved V gene accounts for under half of the shortfall where checked; the remainder is of unknown origin. The sample table records roughly 72,000 clones; approximately 84% of these occur just once. The ten biggest clones cover 5% of the sample.

The TCR comes from an adult with an advanced solid tumor such as melanoma, head and neck, liver or kidney cancer. The sequences come from CD4+ or CD8+ T cells sorted from blood, collected in a trial of the OX40 agonist ivuxolimab. The V gene is TRBV2 and the J gene is TRBJ2-5, and 7 bases in between align with TRBD2. The CDR3 has the sequence CASKRLAEETQYF. DNA sequence: TGTGCCAGCAAACGTCTAGCGGAAGAGACCCAGTACTTC.